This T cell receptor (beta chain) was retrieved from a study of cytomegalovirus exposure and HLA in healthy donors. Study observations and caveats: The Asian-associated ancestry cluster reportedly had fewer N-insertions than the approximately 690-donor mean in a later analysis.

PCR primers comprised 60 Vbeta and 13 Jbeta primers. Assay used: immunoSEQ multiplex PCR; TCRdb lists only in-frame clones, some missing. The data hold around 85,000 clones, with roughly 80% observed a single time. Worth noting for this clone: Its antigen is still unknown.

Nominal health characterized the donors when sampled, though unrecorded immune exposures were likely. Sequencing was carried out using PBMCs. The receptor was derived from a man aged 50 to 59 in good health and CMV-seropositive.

The CDR3 protein is CASRLVVGTGELFF. In DNA, the CDR3 is TGTGCCAGCAGACTAGTAGTTGGCACCGGGGAGCTGTTTTTT. The chain recombines TRBV2 with TRBJ2-2, with a tentative D call TRBD2 (5 bases). There are 14 residues in the CDR3. V gave up 6 bases and J gave up 4 bases, with 12 bases separating them. Germline V gene sequence: CDR1 SNHLY, CDR2 FYNNEI.